The clone carrying this T cell receptor (beta chain) was observed a few times. Its cognate antigen is unknown. This entry comes from a study of post-analysis software for immune sequencing data. About the study: Both relapsing-remitting and secondary progressive multiple sclerosis featured among the disease courses, as did progressive-relapsing multiple sclerosis. The study, taken as a whole, reports: Comparison with controls showed significantly lower normalized Chao1 diversity in multiple sclerosis patients. F measure grouped same-batch samples tightly together. Four to six TRBV segments were significantly more frequent in patients than in controls. TRBV5-6, TRBV5-1 and TRBV20-1 were among these segments.

Included in the TCR beta cDNA libraries were unique molecular identifiers. A single record per CDR3 protein comes from TCRdb applying MiXCR to the PCR reads. The data contain approximately 770,000 distinct CDR3 sequences, about half of them singletons. The ends lost 0 bases at V and 7 bases at J; junction bases unmatched: 7. Germline CDR1 and CDR2: LGHNA and YSLEER. This CDR3 region has 16 residues. J is TRBJ1-5 and V is TRBV4-3; TRBD1 matches at 9 bases. This TCR derives from a girl aged 10-17 years with multiple sclerosis. The sample comprised blood. DNA of the CDR3: TGCGCCAGCAGCCAAGAATCAACAGGGGGCAGGCAGCCCCAGCATTTT. Translated, it gives CASSQESTGGRQPQHF.